A single TCR beta chain is shown here with its context. The sample is drawn from a study of blood T cell repertoires in COVID-19. Overall study: Specimens from acute and convalescent COVID-19 originated in the United States, Italy and Spain. From T cells, B-cell-depleted T cells, or PBMCs came the material, which was cDNA or gDNA.

Authors' methods: Amplification with reference gene primers provided the estimates of nucleated cell counts. Clones were read by immunoSEQ multiplex PCR, and TCRdb kept only the in-frame ones, dropping some. V and J calls and clone size are those listed in that table; D and trimming were worked out from the DNA. The repertoire holds 270,000 or so clones, with 89% as singletons. Germline CDR1 SGHRS, CDR2 YFSETQ. This CDR3 spans 18 amino acids. V lost 0 bases to trimming and J lost 4 bases; unmatched junction nucleotides: 5. The sequenced sample consisted of peripheral blood. This clonotype was obtained from a woman aged 35 to 49 who had recovered from COVID-19. The rearrangement links TRBV5-1 to TRBJ2-2, with 14 positions matching TRBD2. The CDR3 DNA reads as TGCGCCAGCAGCTTGGGGGGACTAGCGGGAGATAGCACCGGGGAGCTGTTTTTT. As protein: CASSLGGLAGDSTGELFF.